This T cell receptor (beta chain) appears in the sequencing data of a study of cytomegalovirus exposure and HLA in healthy donors. Losses at the gene ends were 3 bases for V and 3 bases for J; bases not matched to a gene: 15. Germline lookup yields CDR1 SGHVS and CDR2 FQNEAQ. The CDR3 is 18 residues long. Note on this clone: The antigen is unknown.

Study-level findings and limits: TCR beta sequences numbering roughly 18,000 were associated with HLA alleles at 0.05 false discovery rate in a later analysis. Earlier analysis yielded a pattern in which most TCR beta V segments were productive about 87% or about 30% of the time. Specificity of a few CMV-associated chains for CMV antigens was verified in vitro. Some segments of the V type, notably TRBV6-2 and TRBV6-3, were excluded as indistinguishable.

13 Jbeta primers and 60 Vbeta primers were used for the PCR. The assay was immunoSEQ multiplex PCR, and TCRdb's table has in-frame clones only and misses some. This listing includes 55,000 to 70,000 clones. This chain joins TRBV7-8 and TRBJ1-2, with 8 nucleotides matching TRBD1. The sequenced sample consisted of PBMCs. The clonotype comes from a female donor in good health and CMV-seropositive. This CDR3 reads CASSFHPRIGQGDYGYTF. CDR3 nucleotide sequence: TGTGCCAGCAGCTTTCACCCGAGGATAGGACAGGGCGACTATGGCTACACCTTC.